The clone carrying this T cell receptor beta chain was picked up a small number of times. Its antigen is still unknown. TCRdb passed the RT-PCR reads through MiXCR, listing each CDR3 protein once. Seen here are hundreds of thousands of distinct CDR3 sequences, approximately 15% observed once, and the top ten hold about 3%. This sample was included in a study of response to subunit inactivated influenza vaccine. Germline CDR1 and CDR2: MDHEN and SYDVKM. This CDR3 is built from 15 residues. V lost 11 bases and J lost 5, with 24 bases in between. Study observations and caveats: After each seasonal influenza vaccination, few new T cells are recruited, the authors suggested.

The TCR was taken from a man aged 50-75 years who received an inactivated influenza vaccine. The sequencing used CD4+ T cells sorted from PBMCs, collected approximately 25 months after vaccination. The chain employs TRBV28 and TRBJ2-5, with a tentative D call TRBD1 (6 bases). The chain's CDR3 is CAGSTGQTGIETQYF. CDR3 DNA: TGTGCCGGATCAACTGGACAGACGGGAATTGAGACCCAGTACTTC.